This is a list of T cell receptor beta chains from one sample in a study of cytomegalovirus exposure and HLA in healthy donors. Sequencing used immunoSEQ multiplex PCR; TCRdb keeps in-frame clones, though not all of them. Of fewer than 200,000 clones in the sample, around 82% were seen once. The sample comprised PBMCs. These receptors were obtained from a man aged 35 to 55 in good health and CMV-seropositive. Both conserved end residues are part of each CDR3. A D gene is named only where the DNA matches it firmly. Clone size is stated in some rows and not others, as once, few, many or a class when expanded.

>NA|TRBJ2-2|TRBV7-2|NA
TGTGCCAGCAGCCGGGATAGCGGCGGGGAGCTGTTTTTT
CASSRDSGGELFF
>once|TRBJ2-6|TRBV7-6|TRBD2
TGTGCCAGCAGCTTAGGACTAGCGGGAGTTGGGGCCAACGTCCTGACTTTC
CASSLGLAGVGANVLTF
>NA|TRBJ1-4|TRBV6-1|TRBD1
TGTGCCAGCAGTGAAGCGCTGTCGACAGGGGAGAGGAAACTGTTTTTT
CASSEALSTGERKLFF
>NA|TRBJ1-3|TRBV11-2|TRBD1
TGTGCCAGCAGCTTGACCGGACAGGGAGCGAGAAACACCATATATTTT
CASSLTGQGARNTIYF
>NA|TRBJ2-1|TRBV28|TRBD2
TGTGCCAGCAGTTTGGGGACTAGCGGGAGGGCCAATGACAGGTACAATGAGCAGTTCTTC
CASSLGTSGRANDRYNEQFF
>few|TRBJ2-1|TRBV9|NA
TGTGCCAGCAGCGTAGTCGGAACTACTCTCGAGCAGTTCTTC
CASSVVGTTLEQFF
>NA|TRBJ2-1|TRBV19|TRBD2
TGTGCCAGTAGTATAAGGATGGGGCTAGCGGGAAATGGGTCCTACAATGAGCAGTTCTTC
CASSIRMGLAGNGSYNEQFF
>NA|TRBJ2-2|TRBV19|TRBD2
TGTGCCAGTAGTACAGGACTAGCGGGCACCGGGGAGCTGTTTTTT
CASSTGLAGTGELFF
>once|TRBJ1-4|TRBV15|NA
TGTGCCACCAGGGGAGATCTAAATGAAAAACTGTTTTTT
CATRGDLNEKLFF
>NA|TRBJ2-6|TRBV7-8|NA
TGTGCCAGCAGCTCAAGACACTCTGGGGCCAACGTCCTGACTTTC
CASSSRHSGANVLTF
>NA|TRBJ2-7|TRBV5-1|NA
TGCGCCAGCAGCCCGACACGATTCTTGGACGAGCAGTACTTC
CASSPTRFLDEQYF
>NA|TRBJ1-1|TRBV5-1|NA
TGCGCCAGCAGCTTGGATCCATCCACTGAAGCTTTCTTT
CASSLDPSTEAFF
>once|TRBJ1-5|TRBV7-6|TRBD1
TGTGCCAGCAGCTTCCTGCCGGGGGACAGGGGGCAGGTCGGCAATCAGCCCCAGCATTTT
CASSFLPGDRGQVGNQPQHF
>NA|TRBJ1-2|TRBV9|TRBD1
TGTGCCAGCACCAGCGTCCCCCAGGGGGTCGCCTATGGCTACACCTTC
CASTSVPQGVAYGYTF
>NA|TRBJ2-3|TRBV5-4|TRBD2
TGTGCCAGCAGCCCCTCGGGCGGGAGAGGTGTGGATACGCAGTATTTT
CASSPSGGRGVDTQYF
>few|TRBJ2-1|TRBV5-1|NA
TGCGCCAGCCGCCTTGACCTAGATTATAGGCAGTTCTTC
CASRLDLDYRQFF
>few|TRBJ1-1|TRBV29-1|TRBD1
TGCAGCGTAAAGACAGGGGGCGAAACTGAAGCTTTCTTT
CSVKTGGETEAFF
>NA|TRBJ2-1|TRBV5-4|NA
TGTGCCAGCAGCTTGAACAGCTACAATGAGCAGTTCTTC
CASSLNSYNEQFF
>NA|TRBJ2-1|TRBV27|TRBD2
TGTGCCAGCAGTCTCACGACTAGCGGGAATGAGCAGTTCTTC
CASSLTTSGNEQFF
>NA|TRBJ2-7|TRBV5-5|NA
TGTGCCAGCAGCCTGGCCTTTCGAGCCGTCGAGGAGTACTTC
CASSLAFRAVEEYF
>NA|TRBJ2-5|TRBV11-2|NA
TGTGCCAGCAGCCGAGGACAGTCCCCTTCAGAGACCCAGTACTTC
CASSRGQSPSETQYF
>NA|TRBJ1-2|TRBV4-2|TRBD1
TGTGCCAGCAGCCAGGCAGGGGGCAGGGATGGCTACACCTTC
CASSQAGGRDGYTF
>once|TRBJ2-7|TRBV7-2|NA
TGTGCCAGCAGCTCCAACGCCCTCAGTTTGGAGCAGTACTTC
CASSSNALSLEQYF
>NA|TRBJ2-1|TRBV7-2|TRBD1
TGTGCCAGCAGCTTCGGACAGGGCCGGAATGAGCAGTTCTTC
CASSFGQGRNEQFF
>NA|TRBJ2-2|TRBV23-1|TRBD1
TGCGCCAGCAGTCAAACAGGACAGGGGTTTAACACCGGGGAGCTGTTTTTT
CASSQTGQGFNTGELFF
>NA|TRBJ1-5|TRBV6-5|NA
TGTGCCAGCAGTATACGGGGTCAGCCCCAGCATTTT
CASSIRGQPQHF
>NA|TRBJ2-1|TRBV19|TRBD2
TGTGCCAGTAGGTTAGCGGGAGTCTACAATGAGCAGTTCTTC
CASRLAGVYNEQFF
>few|TRBJ2-7|TRBV27|NA
TGTGCCAGCATTAATAGCTCCCCCTACGAGCAGTACTTC
CASINSSPYEQYF
>NA|TRBJ1-1|TRBV11-2|TRBD1
TGTGCCAGCAGCCTACAACAGGGGACTGAAGCTTTCTTT
CASSLQQGTEAFF
>NA|TRBJ1-2|TRBV9|NA
TGTGCCAGCAGCGTAGCCCCGTCGGGGGGCTATGGCTACACCTTC
CASSVAPSGGYGYTF
>NA|TRBJ2-6|TRBV29-1|NA
TGCAGCGTGGCGGCTGGGGCCAACGTCCTGACTTTC
CSVAAGANVLTF
>few|TRBJ2-7|TRBV21-1|NA
TGTGCCAGCAGCAAAGTGGACAGGTCTACCTACGAGCAGTACTTC
CASSKVDRSTYEQYF
>NA|TRBJ2-3|TRBV29-1|NA
TGCAGCGTGGATAGCATTACGCAGTATTTT
CSVDSITQYF
>few|TRBJ1-2|TRBV12-2|NA
TGTGCAAGTCGCTTAGGAGGTGGTGGAGGGAGCTATGGCTACACCTTC
CASRLGGGGGSYGYTF
>few|TRBJ1-4|TRBV2|NA
TGTGCCAGCAGTCAGGCAACTAATGAAAAACTGTTTTTT
CASSQATNEKLFF
>NA|TRBJ2-7|TRBV29-1|TRBD2
TGCAGCGCTTGGGGCCCACTGCGGGAGAGGTACGAGCAGTACTTC
CSAWGPLRERYEQYF
>NA|TRBJ1-1|TRBV6-1|NA
TGTGCCAGCAGGGATTACAGGGATACTGAAGCTTTCTTT
CASRDYRDTEAFF
>NA|TRBJ2-6|TRBV9|TRBD1
TGTGCCAGCAGTAAGGGACAGGGGAGCTCTGGGGCCAACGTCCTGACTTTC
CASSKGQGSSGANVLTF
>NA|TRBJ1-1|TRBV28|NA
TGTGCCAGCGTGACAGGACGCATGAACACTGAAGCTTTCTTT
CASVTGRMNTEAFF
>NA|TRBJ1-5|TRBV6-1|NA
TGTGCCAGTGAAGCAGGTAGCAATCAGCCCCAGCATTTT
CASEAGSNQPQHF
>NA|TRBJ1-6|TRBV5-1|TRBD1
TGCGCCAGCAGCTTTCGAGTCGGCGAGAGAAGACAGGGGGCAAGATCACCCCTCCACTTT
CASSFRVGERRQGARSPLHF
>NA|TRBJ1-1|TRBV7-9|NA
TGTGCCAGCAGCTCCGGGAGCCAAACCGAAGCTTTCTTT
CASSSGSQTEAFF
>NA|TRBJ1-2|TRBV7-2|NA
TGTGCCAGCAGCCCCGACGCGGGCTATGGCTACACCTTC
CASSPDAGYGYTF
>NA|TRBJ1-2|TRBV29-1|NA
TGCAGCGCCCTGGACAGTAACTATGGCTACACCTTC
CSALDSNYGYTF
>NA|TRBJ1-2|TRBV25-1|NA
TGTGCCAGCAGTGAGGGGCTTAACTATGGCTACACCTTC
CASSEGLNYGYTF
>NA|TRBJ2-1|TRBV5-1|NA
TGCGCCAGCAGTCAACCGGGACTGAGTACCTACAATGAGCAGTTCTTC
CASSQPGLSTYNEQFF
>once|TRBJ2-7|TRBV11-1|NA
TGTGCCAGCAGCAAGTTGTCAGGGGCTACCTACGAGCAGTACTTC
CASSKLSGATYEQYF